This record covers a single TCR beta chain. Its specificity is not known. This sample is part of a study of beta chain features in type 1 diabetes. Study-level results: When Type 1 diabetes patients were examined, their TCRB CDR3s proved moderately but significantly shorter in all four CD4+ subsets.

Researchers reported sorting CD4+ naive, central memory, regulatory and stem cell-like memory cells via CD45RO/CCR7/CD25/CD127/CD95/CD27. Sorting gave populations that all exceeded 98% purity. Expressed TCRB transcripts got sequenced, as all isolated RNA was reverse transcribed. Some clones are missing from TCRdb's copy, which holds only in-frame ones; the method was immunoSEQ multiplex PCR. The sample holds over 200,000 clones, roughly 11% seen once. The CDR3 is made up of 16 amino acids. V lost 2 bases to trimming and J lost 1 base; unmatched junction nucleotides: 8. Per the germline V gene, CDR1 is SGHRS and CDR2 is YFSETQ.

Sequences were obtained from naive CD4+ T cells from blood. The receptor's source is a man under 40 with type 1 diabetes. The rearrangement uses TRBV5-1 and TRBJ2-5, with 7 bases lining up with TRBD2. The CDR3 coding sequence is TGCGCCAGCAGCTTTATGGCGGGAGCTACCCAAGAGACCCAGTACTTC. It yields the protein CASSFMAGATQETQYF.